The 13 T cell receptor beta chains below come from one sample, sequenced in a study of OX40 agonist ivuxolimab in advanced cancers. Sequencing was performed with immunoSEQ multiplex PCR; in TCRdb, only in-frame clones are kept and a portion is missing. Among 55,000 or so clones, about 90% were seen once, and the ten largest hold about 13%. The sequencing used CD4+ or CD8+ T cells sorted from blood, collected in a trial of the OX40 agonist ivuxolimab. These receptors were collected from an adult with an advanced solid tumor such as melanoma, head and neck, liver or kidney cancer.

Only one count was recorded for this clone. The rearrangement joins TRBV5-1 to TRBJ2-6, with 8 bases fitting TRBD1. Per germline, CDR1 SGHRS and CDR2 YFSETQ. CDR3 size: 17 residues. The V and J ends lost 5 bases and 0 bases, in that order; junction bases with no gene match: 7. CDR3 bases: TGCGCCAGCAGGGCAATTACAGGGGGCTCTGGGGCCAACGTCCTGACTTTC. Translated: CASRAITGGSGANVLTF.

The chain couples TRBV7-6 to TRBJ2-7; 13 bases match TRBD2. CDR1 SGHVS and CDR2 FNYEAQ come from the germline V gene. The CDR3 runs 21 residues. The V gene end was trimmed by 5 bases and the J gene end by 1 base; junction bases not matched to a gene: 20. Written as DNA, the CDR3 is TGTGCCAGCAGCCAAGGAGGTTTGGAACTAGCGGGAGGGCCGAGGTCCTACGAGCAGTACTTC. This sequence encodes CASSQGGLELAGGPRSYEQYF.

The rearrangement uses TRBV15 and TRBJ1-5; D might be TRBD1 (5 bases). CDR1 and CDR2 (germline): LNHNV, YYDKDF (reference sequence). This CDR3 region has 17 residues. V lost 0 bases and J 2 bases, leaving 14 bases between the germline ends. CDR3 protein: CATSRDRGISGNQPQHF. The CDR3 bases are TGTGCCACCAGCAGAGATCGGGGGATTTCGGGCAATCAGCCCCAGCATTTT.

The count of this clone is one. Germline is not matched at one junction end, which may reflect a read error. The chain links TRBV7-9 to TRBJ2-5; D assignment may be TRBD1 or TRBD2 (5 bases each). TRBJ2-7 matches the DNA end more closely, so the J call is doubtful. Germline loops: CDR1 SEHNR, CDR2 FQNEAQ (reference sequence). This CDR3 has 13 residues. CDR3 loop: CASSLAGYYEQYF. The CDR3 DNA reads TGTGCCAGCAGCCTAGCAGGGTACTACGAGCAGTACTTC.

The J gene is TRBJ2-1, the V gene TRBV5-1; no clear D. V lost 2 bases and J lost 6, with 15 bases in between. The CDR3 length is 15 residues. In germline, CDR1 is SGHRS, CDR2 YFSETQ. CDR3 sequence reads: CASSFLPQVPNEQFF. The CDR3 DNA sequence: TGCGCCAGCAGCTTTCTCCCCCAGGTCCCCAATGAGCAGTTCTTC. Drawing the rest from reference TRBV5-1 and TRBJ2-1, the complete variable domain is KAGVTQTPRYLIKTRGQQVTLSCSPISGHRSVSWYQQTPGQGLQFLFEYFSETQRNKGNFPGRFSGRQFSNSRSEMNVSTLELGDSALYLCASSFLPQVPNEQFFGPGTRLTVL.

The chain links TRBV6-6 to TRBJ1-1; D gene uncertain. V was cut by 6 bases and J by 3 bases, with 11 bases left in between. The CDR3 extends over 13 amino acids. Germline-derived CDR1 and CDR2 are MNHNY and SVGAGI (reference sequence). CDR3 sequence reads: CASRLRGDTEAFF. The CDR3 coding sequence is TGTGCCAGCAGGCTGCGCGGGGACACTGAAGCTTTCTTT.

This clone showed up just once. V usage is TRBV11-1 and J usage is TRBJ1-3; D possibly corresponds to TRBD1 (5 bases). There are 15 residues in the CDR3. The V end lost 5 bases, the J end lost 8 bases, and 19 bases lay between the germline ends. Germline CDR1 and CDR2: SGHAT and FQDESV (reference sequence). The CDR3 loop reads CASSARRGMLDTIYF. The DNA of the CDR3 is TGTGCCAGCAGCGCACGTCGGGGGATGTTAGACACCATATATTTT.

This chain connects TRBV28 to TRBJ1-5, with 7 bases that match TRBD1. CDR1 is MDHEN, CDR2 SYDVKM, per germline. V shed 3 bases, J shed 4 bases, and the junction held 9 bases outside the gene matches. CDR3 length: 16 residues. As DNA, the CDR3 is TGTGCCAGCAGTTTTGCAACAGGGGACCCGAATCAGCCCCAGCATTTT. Protein sequence: CASSFATGDPNQPQHF. Together with reference TRBV28 and TRBJ1-5, the CDR3 gives the full variable domain: DVKVTQSSRYLVKRTGEKVFLECVQDMDHENMFWYRQDPGLGLRLIYFSYDVKMKEKGDIPEGYSVSREKKERFSLILESASTNQTSMYLCASSFATGDPNQPQHFGDGTRLSIL.

The rearrangement joins TRBV5-8 to TRBJ2-6, with D hard to call. The CDR3 consists of 18 residues. CDR1 and CDR2 (germline): SGHTS, YDEGEE. V was pared by 4 bases and J by 0 bases, with 17 bases between. The CDR3 DNA reads as TGTGCCAGCAGCCCAGGTCGGGCCACCTTCTCTGGGGCCAACGTCCTGACTTTC. As protein: CASSPGRATFSGANVLTF.

This chain joins TRBV30 and TRBJ2-5; the D gene is possibly TRBD2 (6 bases). CDR1 and CDR2 (germline): GTSNPN, SVGIG (reference sequence). V lost 8 bases, J lost 5 bases, and 15 bases lay in between. The length of the CDR3 is 12 residues. CDR3 in DNA: TGTGCCAGCCAGCGGAGCGGGGAGACCCAGTACTTC. It yields the protein CASQRSGETQYF.

The sample holds one count of this clone. J is TRBJ1-1 and V is TRBV23-1, with D perhaps TRBD1 (6 bases). TRBV23-1 is designated an ORF whose function remains uncertain. Trimming left V 9 bases short and J 0 bases short, with 17 bases between. The CDR3 runs to 15 residues. The CDR3 DNA reads TGCGCCAGGAAAGAAGTGGGGGCCATGAACACTGAAGCTTTCTTT. Residues: CARKEVGAMNTEAFF.

This clone has only one observation. J is TRBJ1-2 and V is TRBV6-6, with D possibly being TRBD1 (6 bases). V lost 4 bases, J lost 6 bases, and 12 bases lay in between. The CDR3 length is 13 residues. Germline loops: CDR1 MNHNY, CDR2 SVGAGI (reference sequence). CDR3 DNA sequence: TGTGCCAGCAGTTCCGGGACAAAAAATGGCTACACCTTC. Encoded protein: CASSSGTKNGYTF.

The chain is built from TRBV7-3 and TRBJ2-3; D perhaps matches TRBD2 (5 bases). This CDR3 contains 15 residues. CDR1 and CDR2 from the germline V gene are SGHTA and FQGTGA. Trimming removed 5 bases at V and 7 bases at J, with 19 bases between. CDR3 sequence (DNA): TGTGCCAGCAGCCGCCTAGCAGCCCCCGGGTATACGCAGTATTTT. Translating it yields CASSRLAAPGYTQYF.